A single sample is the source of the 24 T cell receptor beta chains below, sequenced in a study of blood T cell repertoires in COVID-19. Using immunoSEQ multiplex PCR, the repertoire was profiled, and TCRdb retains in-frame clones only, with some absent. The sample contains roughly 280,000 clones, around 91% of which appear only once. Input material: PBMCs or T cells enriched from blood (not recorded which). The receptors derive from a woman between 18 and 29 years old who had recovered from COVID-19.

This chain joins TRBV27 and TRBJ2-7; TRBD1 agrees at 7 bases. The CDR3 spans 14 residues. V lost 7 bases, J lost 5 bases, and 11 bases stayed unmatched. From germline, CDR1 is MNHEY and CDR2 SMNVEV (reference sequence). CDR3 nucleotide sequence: TGTGCCAGCACCTCCACGGACAGGTTCGACGAGCAGTACTTC. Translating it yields CASTSTDRFDEQYF.

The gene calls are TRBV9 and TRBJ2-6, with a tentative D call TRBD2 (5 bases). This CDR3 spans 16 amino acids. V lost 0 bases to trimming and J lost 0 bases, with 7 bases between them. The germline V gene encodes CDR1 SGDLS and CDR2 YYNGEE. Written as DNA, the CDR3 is TGTGCCAGCAGCGTAGGAACTAGCTCTGGGGCCAACGTCCTGACTTTC. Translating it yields CASSVGTSSGANVLTF.

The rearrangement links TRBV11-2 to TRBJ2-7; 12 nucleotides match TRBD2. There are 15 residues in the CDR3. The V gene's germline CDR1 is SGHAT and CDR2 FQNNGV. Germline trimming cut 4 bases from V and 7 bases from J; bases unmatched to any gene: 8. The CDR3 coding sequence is TGTGCCAGCAGCTCTAGCGGGGGGGCCTATGATGAGCAGTACTTC. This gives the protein CASSSSGGAYDEQYF.

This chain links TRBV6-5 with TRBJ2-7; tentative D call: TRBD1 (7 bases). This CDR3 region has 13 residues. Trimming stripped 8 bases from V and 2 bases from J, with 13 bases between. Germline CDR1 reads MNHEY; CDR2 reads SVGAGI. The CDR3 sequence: CASGGTAPYEQYF. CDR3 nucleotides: TGTGCCAGCGGAGGGACAGCTCCCTACGAGCAGTACTTC.

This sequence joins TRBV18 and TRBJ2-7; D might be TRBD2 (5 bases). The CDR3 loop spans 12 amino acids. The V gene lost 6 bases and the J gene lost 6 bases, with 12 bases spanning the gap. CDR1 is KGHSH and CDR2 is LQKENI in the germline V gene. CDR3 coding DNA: TGTGCCAGCTCGTCGGACTCATCCGAGCAGTACTTC. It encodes CASSSDSSEQYF.

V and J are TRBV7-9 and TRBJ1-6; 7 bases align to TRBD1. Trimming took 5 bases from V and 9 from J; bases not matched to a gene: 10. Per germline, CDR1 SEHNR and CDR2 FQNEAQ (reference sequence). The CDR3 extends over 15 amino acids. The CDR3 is CASSAQTGQTSPLHF. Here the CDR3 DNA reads TGTGCCAGCAGCGCCCAGACAGGGCAGACTTCACCCCTCCACTTT.

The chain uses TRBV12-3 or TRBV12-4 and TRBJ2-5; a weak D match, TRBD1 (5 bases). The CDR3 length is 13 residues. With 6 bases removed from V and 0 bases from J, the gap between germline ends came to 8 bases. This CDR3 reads CASRLGHQETQYF. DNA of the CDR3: TGTGCCAGCAGATTGGGGCACCAAGAGACCCAGTACTTC.

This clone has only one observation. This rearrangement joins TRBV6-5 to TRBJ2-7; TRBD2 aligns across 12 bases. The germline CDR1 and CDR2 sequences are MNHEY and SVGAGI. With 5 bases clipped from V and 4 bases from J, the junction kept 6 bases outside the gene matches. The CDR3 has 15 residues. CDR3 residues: CASSLMTSGGYEQYF. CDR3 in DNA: TGTGCCAGCAGTCTTATGACTAGCGGGGGATACGAGCAGTACTTC.

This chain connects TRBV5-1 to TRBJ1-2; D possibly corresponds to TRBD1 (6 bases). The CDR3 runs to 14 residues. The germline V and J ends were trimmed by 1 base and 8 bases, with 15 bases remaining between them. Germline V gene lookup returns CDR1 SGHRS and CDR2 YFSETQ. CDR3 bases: TGCGCCAGCAGCTTGTGGGGGCAACCAGGGGGCTACACCTTC. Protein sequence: CASSLWGQPGGYTF.

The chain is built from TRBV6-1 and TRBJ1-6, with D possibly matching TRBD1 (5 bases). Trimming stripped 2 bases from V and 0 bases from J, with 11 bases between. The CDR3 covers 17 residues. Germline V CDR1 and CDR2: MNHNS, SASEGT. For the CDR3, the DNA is TGTGCCAGCAGTGAATGGGAGGGGAGCTCCTATAATTCACCCCTCCACTTT. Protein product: CASSEWEGSSYNSPLHF.

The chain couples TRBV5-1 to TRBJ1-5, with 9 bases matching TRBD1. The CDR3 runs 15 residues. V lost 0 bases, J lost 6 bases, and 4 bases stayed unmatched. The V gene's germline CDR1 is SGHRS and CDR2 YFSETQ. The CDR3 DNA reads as TGCGCCAGCAGCTTGGGAGACAGGGGGAGTCAGCCCCAGCATTTT. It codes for CASSLGDRGSQPQHF.

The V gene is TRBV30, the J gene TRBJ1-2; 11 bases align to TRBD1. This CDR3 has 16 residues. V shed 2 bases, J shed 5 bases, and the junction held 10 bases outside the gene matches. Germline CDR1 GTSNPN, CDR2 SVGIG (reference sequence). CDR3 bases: TGTGCCTGGAGTAACCCCGGACAGGGGGCTGGGTATGGCTACACCTTC. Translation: CAWSNPGQGAGYGYTF.

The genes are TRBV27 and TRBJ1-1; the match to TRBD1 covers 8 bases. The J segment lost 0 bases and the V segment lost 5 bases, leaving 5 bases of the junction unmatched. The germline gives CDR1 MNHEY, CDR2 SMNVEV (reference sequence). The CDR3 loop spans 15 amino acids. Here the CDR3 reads CASSLRTGLNTEAFF. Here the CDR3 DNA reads TGTGCCAGCAGTCTGAGGACAGGGCTGAACACTGAAGCTTTCTTT.

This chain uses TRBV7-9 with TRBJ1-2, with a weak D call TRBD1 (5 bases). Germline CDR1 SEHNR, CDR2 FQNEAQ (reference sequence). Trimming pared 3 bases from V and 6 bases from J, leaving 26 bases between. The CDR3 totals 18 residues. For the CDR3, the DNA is TGTGCCAGCAGCTTCCAGGGCCATGACACATTCGGAGGGCATGGCTACACCTTC. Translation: CASSFQGHDTFGGHGYTF.

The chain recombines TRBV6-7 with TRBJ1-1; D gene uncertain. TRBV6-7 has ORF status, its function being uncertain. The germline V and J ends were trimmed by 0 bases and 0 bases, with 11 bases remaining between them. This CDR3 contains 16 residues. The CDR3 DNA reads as TGTGCCAGCAGTTACTCGGGCCAGCCCATGAACACTGAAGCTTTCTTT. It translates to CASSYSGQPMNTEAFF.

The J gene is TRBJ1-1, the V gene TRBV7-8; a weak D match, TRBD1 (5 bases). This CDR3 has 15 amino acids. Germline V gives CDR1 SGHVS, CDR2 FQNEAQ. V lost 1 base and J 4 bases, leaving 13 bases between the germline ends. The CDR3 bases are TGTGCCAGCAGCTTAGTAGGTCAGGGTGTCACTGAAGCTTTCTTT. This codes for CASSLVGQGVTEAFF.

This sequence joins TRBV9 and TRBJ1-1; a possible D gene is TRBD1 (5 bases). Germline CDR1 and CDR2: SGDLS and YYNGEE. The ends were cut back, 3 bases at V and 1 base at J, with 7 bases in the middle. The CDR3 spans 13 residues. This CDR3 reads CASSGRENTEAFF. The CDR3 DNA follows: TGTGCCAGCAGCGGCAGGGAGAACACTGAAGCTTTCTTT.

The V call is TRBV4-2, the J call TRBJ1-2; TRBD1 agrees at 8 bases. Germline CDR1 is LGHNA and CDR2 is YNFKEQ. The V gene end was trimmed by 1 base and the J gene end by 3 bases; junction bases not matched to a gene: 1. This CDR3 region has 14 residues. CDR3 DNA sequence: TGTGCCAGCAGCCAAGCAGGGGGCTACTATGGCTACACCTTC. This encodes CASSQAGGYYGYTF.

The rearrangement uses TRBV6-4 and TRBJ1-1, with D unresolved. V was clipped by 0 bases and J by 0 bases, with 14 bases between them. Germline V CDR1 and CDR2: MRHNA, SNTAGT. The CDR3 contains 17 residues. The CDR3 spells CASSDSIRRELNTEAFF. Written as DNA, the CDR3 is TGTGCCAGCAGTGACTCGATTCGACGGGAGTTGAACACTGAAGCTTTCTTT.

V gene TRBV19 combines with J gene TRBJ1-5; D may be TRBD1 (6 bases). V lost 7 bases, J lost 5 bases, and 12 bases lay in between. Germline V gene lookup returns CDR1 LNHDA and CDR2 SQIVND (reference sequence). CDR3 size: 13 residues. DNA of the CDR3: TGTGCCAGTAAAAGGGGGGGCCATCAGCCCCAGCATTTT. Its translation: CASKRGGHQPQHF.

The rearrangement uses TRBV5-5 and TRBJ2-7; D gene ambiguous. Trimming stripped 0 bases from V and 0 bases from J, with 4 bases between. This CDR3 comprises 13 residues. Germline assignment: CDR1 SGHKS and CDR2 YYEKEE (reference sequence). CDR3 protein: CASSLGSSYEQYF. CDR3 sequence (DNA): TGTGCCAGCAGCTTGGGCAGCTCCTACGAGCAGTACTTC.

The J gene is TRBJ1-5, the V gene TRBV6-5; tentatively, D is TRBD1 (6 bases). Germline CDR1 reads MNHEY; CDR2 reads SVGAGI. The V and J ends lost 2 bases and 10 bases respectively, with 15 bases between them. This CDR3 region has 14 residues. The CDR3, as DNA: TGTGCCAGCAGTTACGCCAGGGGAGTTCGACCCCAGCATTTT. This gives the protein CASSYARGVRPQHF.

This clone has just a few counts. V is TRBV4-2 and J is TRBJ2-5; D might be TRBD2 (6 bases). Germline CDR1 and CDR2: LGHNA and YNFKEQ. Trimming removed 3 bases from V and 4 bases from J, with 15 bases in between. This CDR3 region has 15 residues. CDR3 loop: CASSHTPTRAETQYF. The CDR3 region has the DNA TGTGCCAGCAGCCATACTCCGACTAGAGCAGAGACCCAGTACTTC.

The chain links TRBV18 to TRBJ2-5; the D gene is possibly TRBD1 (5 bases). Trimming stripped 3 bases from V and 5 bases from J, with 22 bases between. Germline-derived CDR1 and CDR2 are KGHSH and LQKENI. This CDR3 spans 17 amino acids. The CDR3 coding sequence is TGTGCCAGCTCACCTATCGTCACAGGAACGGCTGGGGAGACCCAGTACTTC. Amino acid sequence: CASSPIVTGTAGETQYF.